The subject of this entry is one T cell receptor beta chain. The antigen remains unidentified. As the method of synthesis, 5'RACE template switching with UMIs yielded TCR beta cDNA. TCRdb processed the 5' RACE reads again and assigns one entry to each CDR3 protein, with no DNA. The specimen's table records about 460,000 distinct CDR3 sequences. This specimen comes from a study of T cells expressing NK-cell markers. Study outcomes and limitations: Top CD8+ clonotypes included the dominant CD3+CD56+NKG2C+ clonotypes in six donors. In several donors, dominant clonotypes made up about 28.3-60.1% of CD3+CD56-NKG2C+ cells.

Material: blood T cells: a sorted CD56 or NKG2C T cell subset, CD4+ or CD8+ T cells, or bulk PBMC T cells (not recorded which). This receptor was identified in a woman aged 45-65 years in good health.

The CDR3 region is CASSGTSNAQYF. The V and J genes are TRBV9 and TRBJ2-3. Germline assignment: CDR1 SGDLS and CDR2 YYNGEE. The CDR3 sequence is 12 residues long.